Each of the 9 T cell receptor beta chains below was sequenced from the same sample in a study of post-analysis software for immune sequencing data. Findings of the study overall: Five or six TRBV segments appeared more often in patients than in controls, and TRBV5-6, TRBV5-1 and TRBV20-1 were among these.

Presence of unique molecular identifiers characterized the TCR beta cDNA libraries. TCRdb re-analysed the PCR reads in MiXCR, keeping a single row per CDR3 protein. The sample includes 750,000 to 950,000 distinct CDR3 sequences, around 50% of them seen just once. These receptors have no identified antigens. Sample: blood. All receptors come from a girl aged 5-17 years with multiple sclerosis.

V is TRBV12-3 or TRBV12-4 and J is TRBJ1-5, with a possible D match to TRBD1 (6 bases). The V gene lost 6 bases and the J gene lost 1 base, with 19 bases spanning the gap. The CDR3 runs 17 residues. CDR3: CASSPRGSGLSNQPQHF. In DNA, the CDR3 is TGTGCCAGCAGCCCAAGGGGGTCCGGGCTGAGCAATCAGCCCCAGCATTTT.

The J gene is TRBJ1-4, the V gene TRBV9; 11 bases align to TRBD1. There are 14 residues in the CDR3. Trimming cost V 2 bases and J 14 bases; bases outside gene matches: 8. CDR1 is SGDLS and CDR2 is YYNGEE in the germline V gene. The CDR3 nucleotides are TGTGCCAGCAGCGTCGGGACAGGGGGGAGAAAGCTGTTTTTT. This codes for CASSVGTGGRKLFF. The full variable domain, completed using reference TRBV9 and TRBJ1-4, is DSGVTQTPKHLITATGQRVTLRCSPRSGDLSVYWYQQSLDQGLQFLIQYYNGEERAKGNILERFSAQQFPDLHSELNLSSLELGDSALYFCASSVGTGGRKLFFGSGTQLSVL.

The genes are TRBV18 and TRBJ1-2, with 8 bases identical to TRBD1. The germline V gene has CDR1 KGHSH and CDR2 LQKENI. This CDR3 is 14 amino acids long. V was pared by 0 bases and J by 3 bases, with 0 bases of the junction left unmatched. CDR3 bases: TGTGCCAGCTCACCACCGGACAGGGACTATGGCTACACCTTC. Translated, it gives CASSPPDRDYGYTF.

This clonotype was seen more than once but under ten times. V and J are TRBV29-1 and TRBJ1-2, with D maybe TRBD1 (5 bases). V shed 3 bases and J shed 4 bases, with 12 bases lying between them. There are 13 residues in the CDR3. The V gene's germline CDR1 is SQVTM and CDR2 ANQGSEA. CDR3 protein: CSVEGGTAYGYTF. CDR3 in DNA: TGCAGCGTTGAGGGGGGGACCGCCTATGGCTACACCTTC. Supplemented by reference TRBV29-1 and TRBJ1-2, the full variable domain reads SAVISQKPSRDICQRGTSLTIQCQVDSQVTMMFWYRQQPGQSLTLIATANQGSEATYESGFVIDKFPISRPNLTFSTLTVSNMSPEDSSIYLCSVEGGTAYGYTFGSGTRLTVV.

There are a few counts of this clonotype. V usage is TRBV20-1 and J usage is TRBJ2-7; 7 bases match TRBD2. Germline lookup yields CDR1 DFQATT and CDR2 SNEGSKA (reference sequence). The CDR3 is made up of 15 amino acids. Trimming at V came to 6 bases and at J to 1 base, leaving 12 bases not matched to a gene. CDR3 nucleotide sequence: TGCAGTGCCAACCCGGTTTCTAGCGGTTCCTACGAGCAGTACTTC. It specifies CSANPVSSGSYEQYF.

This clonotype appeared a few times. The chain employs TRBV7-6 and TRBJ2-3; 9 nucleotides match TRBD2. Unmatched junction bases numbered 10, after V lost 4 bases and J lost 14 bases. Germline-derived CDR1 and CDR2 are SGHVS and FNYEAQ. This CDR3 is built from 13 residues. CDR3 nucleotide sequence: TGTGCCAGCAGCTGGGGTATAGCGGGAGTGTGGTATTTT. It specifies CASSWGIAGVWYF.

CDR3 protein: CASSFAGYETQYF. The DNA of the CDR3 is TGTGCCAGCAGCTTCGCCGGCTACGAGACCCAGTACTTC. The rearrangement links TRBV25-1 to TRBJ2-7; D remains unclear. The DNA end is a closer match to TRBJ2-5, so the J assignment may be wrong. The germline CDR1 and CDR2 sequences are MGHDK and SYGVNS. The CDR3 extends over 13 amino acids.

The chain carries TRBV20-1 and TRBJ2-1; 7 positions agree with TRBD2. The CDR3 has 15 residues. Germline V gene lookup returns CDR1 DFQATT and CDR2 SNEGSKA (reference sequence). V lost 0 bases to trimming and J lost 3 bases; unmatched junction nucleotides: 5. This chain's CDR3 is CSARDLGGSYNEQFF. Here the CDR3 DNA reads TGCAGTGCTAGAGATTTGGGCGGGAGCTACAATGAGCAGTTCTTC.

This chain uses TRBV5-1 with TRBJ2-7; D may be TRBD2 (6 bases). CDR1 and CDR2 (germline): SGHRS, YFSETQ. Trimming took 0 bases from V and 5 from J, leaving 9 bases between them. The CDR3 runs to 13 residues. The CDR3 sequence is CASSLDGGNEQYF. CDR3 DNA sequence: TGCGCCAGCAGCTTGGATGGAGGGAACGAGCAGTACTTC.